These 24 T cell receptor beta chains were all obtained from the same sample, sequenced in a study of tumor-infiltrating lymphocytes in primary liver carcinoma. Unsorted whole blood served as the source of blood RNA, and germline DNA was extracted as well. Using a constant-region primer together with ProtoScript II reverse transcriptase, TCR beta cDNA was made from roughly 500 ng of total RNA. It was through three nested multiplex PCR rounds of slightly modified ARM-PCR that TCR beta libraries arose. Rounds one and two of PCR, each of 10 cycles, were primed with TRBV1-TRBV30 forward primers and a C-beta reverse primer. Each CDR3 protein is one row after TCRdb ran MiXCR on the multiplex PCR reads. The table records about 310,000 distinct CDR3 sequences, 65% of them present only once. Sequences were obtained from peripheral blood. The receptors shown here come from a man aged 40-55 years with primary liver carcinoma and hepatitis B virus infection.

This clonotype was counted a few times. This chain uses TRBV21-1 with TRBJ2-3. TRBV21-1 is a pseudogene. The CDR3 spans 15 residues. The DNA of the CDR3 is TGTGCCAGCTGCGGGAAACACCCTAGCACAGATACGCAGTATTTT. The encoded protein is CASCGKHPSTDTQYF.

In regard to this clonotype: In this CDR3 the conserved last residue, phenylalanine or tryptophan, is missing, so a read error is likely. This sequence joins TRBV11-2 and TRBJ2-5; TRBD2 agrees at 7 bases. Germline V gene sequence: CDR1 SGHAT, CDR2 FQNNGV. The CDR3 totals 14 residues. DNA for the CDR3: TGTCCCGTTGCTAGCGGTAAGGGTGCAGAGACCCAGTACTAC. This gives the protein CPVASGKGAETQYY.

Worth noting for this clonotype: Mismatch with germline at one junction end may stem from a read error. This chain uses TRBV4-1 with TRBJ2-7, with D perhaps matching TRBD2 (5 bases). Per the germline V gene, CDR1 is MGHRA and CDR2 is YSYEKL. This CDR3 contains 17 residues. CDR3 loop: CPSSQGLRDQSSYEQYF. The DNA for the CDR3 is TGCCCCAGCAGCCAAGGGTTGAGGGATCAATCCTCCTACGAGCAGTACTTC.

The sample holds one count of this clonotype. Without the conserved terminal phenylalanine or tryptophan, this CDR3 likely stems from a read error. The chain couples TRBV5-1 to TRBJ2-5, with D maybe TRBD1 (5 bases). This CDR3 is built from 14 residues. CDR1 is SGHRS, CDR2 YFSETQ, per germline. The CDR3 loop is CASSLARDQETQYL. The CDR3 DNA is TGCGCCAGCAGTTTGGCCAGGGACCAAGAGACCCAGTACCTC.

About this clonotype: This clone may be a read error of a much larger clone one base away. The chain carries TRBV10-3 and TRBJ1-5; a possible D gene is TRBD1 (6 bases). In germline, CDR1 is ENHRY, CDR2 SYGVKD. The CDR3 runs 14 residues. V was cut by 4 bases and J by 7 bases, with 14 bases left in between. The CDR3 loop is CAISVRGGDQPQHF. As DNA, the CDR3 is TGTGCCATCAGTGTGAGAGGGGGAGACCAGCCCCAGCATTTT.

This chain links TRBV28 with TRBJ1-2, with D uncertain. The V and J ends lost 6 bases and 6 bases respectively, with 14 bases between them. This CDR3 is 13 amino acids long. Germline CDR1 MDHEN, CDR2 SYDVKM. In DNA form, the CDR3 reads TGTGCCAGCAGACGAGGGCCAGCGGATGGCTACACCTTC. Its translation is CASRRGPADGYTF.

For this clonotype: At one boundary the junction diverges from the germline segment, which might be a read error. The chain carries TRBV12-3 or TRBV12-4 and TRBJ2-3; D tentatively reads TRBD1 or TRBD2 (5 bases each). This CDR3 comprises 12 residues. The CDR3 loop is CVSRAGGDTQYF. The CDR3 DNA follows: TGTGTCAGCAGGGCCGGAGGAGATACGCAGTATTTT.

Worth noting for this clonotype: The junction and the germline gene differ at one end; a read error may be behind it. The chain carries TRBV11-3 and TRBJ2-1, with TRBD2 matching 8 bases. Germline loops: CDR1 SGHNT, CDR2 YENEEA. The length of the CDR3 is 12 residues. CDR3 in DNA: TGTGTCAGCAGACCGGGAGGGGTTGAACAGTTTTTC. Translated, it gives CVSRPGGVEQFF.

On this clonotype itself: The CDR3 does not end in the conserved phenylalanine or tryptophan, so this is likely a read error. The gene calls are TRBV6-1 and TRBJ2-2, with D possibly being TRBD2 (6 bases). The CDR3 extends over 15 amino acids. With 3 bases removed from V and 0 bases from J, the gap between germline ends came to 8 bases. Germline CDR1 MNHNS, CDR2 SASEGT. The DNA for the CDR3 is TGTGCCAGCAGTGAGGGCGGGGCGAACACCGGGGAGCTGTTTTAT. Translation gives CASSEGGANTGELFY.

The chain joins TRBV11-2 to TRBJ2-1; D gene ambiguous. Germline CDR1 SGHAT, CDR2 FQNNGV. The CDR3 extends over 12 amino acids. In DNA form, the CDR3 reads TGTATCAGCAGCTTAGCTGCGGATGAGCAGTTCTTC. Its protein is CISSLAADEQFF.

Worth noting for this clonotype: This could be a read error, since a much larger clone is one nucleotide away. The CDR3 loop is CASRQVTEAFF. CDR3 coding DNA: TGTGCCAGCAGACAGGTCACTGAAGCTTTCTTT. V and J are TRBV6-5 and TRBJ1-1, with a tentative D call TRBD1 (5 bases). This CDR3 comprises 11 residues. V was cut by 6 bases and J by 4 bases, with 6 bases left in between. Germline V CDR1 and CDR2: MNHEY, SVGAGI.

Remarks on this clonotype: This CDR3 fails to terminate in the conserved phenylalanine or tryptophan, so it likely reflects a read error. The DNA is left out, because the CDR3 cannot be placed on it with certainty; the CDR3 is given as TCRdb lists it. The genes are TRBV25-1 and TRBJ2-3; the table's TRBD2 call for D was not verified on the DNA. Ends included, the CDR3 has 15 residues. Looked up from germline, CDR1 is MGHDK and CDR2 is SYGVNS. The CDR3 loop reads CAGSETGGNPDAHYS.

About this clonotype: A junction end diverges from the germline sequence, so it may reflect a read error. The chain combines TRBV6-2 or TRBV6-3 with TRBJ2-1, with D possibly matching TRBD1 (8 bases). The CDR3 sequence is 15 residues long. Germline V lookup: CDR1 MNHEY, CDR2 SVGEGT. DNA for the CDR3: TGTGCCAGCAGTCAGACCAGGACAGGGAGGGATGAGCAGTTGTTC. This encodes CASSQTRTGRDEQLF.

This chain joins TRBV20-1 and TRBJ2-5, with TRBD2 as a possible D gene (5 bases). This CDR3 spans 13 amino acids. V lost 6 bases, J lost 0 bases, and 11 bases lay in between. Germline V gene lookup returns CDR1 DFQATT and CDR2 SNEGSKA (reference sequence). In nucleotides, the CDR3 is TGCAGTGCACCCCCGGGGTACCAAGAGACCCAGTACTTC. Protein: CSAPPGYQETQYF.

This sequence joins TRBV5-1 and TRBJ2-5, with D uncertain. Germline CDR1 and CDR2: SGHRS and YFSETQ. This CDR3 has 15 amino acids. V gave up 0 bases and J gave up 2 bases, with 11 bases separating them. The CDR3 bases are TGCGCCAGCAGCTTGGATTTGGGGAAACAAGAGACCCAGTACTTC. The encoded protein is CASSLDLGKQETQYF.

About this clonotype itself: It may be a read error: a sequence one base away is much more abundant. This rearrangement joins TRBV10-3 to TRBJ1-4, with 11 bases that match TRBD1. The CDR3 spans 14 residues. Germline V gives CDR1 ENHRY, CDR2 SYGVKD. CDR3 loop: CGISGDRGNEKLFF. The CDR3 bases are TGTGGCATCAGTGGGGACAGGGGGAATGAAAAACTGTTTTTT.

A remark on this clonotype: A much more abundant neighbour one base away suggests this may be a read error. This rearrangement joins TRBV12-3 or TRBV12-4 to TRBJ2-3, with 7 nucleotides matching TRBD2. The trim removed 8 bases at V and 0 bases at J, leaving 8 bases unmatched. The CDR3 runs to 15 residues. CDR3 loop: CASGRSGVSTDTQYF. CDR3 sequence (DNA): TGTGCCAGCGGGCGGAGCGGGGTTAGCACAGATACGCAGTATTTT.

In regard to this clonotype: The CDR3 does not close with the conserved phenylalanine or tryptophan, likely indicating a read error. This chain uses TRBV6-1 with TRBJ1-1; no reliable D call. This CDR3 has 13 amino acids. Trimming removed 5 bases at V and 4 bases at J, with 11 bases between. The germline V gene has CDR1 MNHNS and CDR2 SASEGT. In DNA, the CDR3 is TGTGCCAGCAGTCTGAGTATAGGCACTGAAGCTTTCCTT. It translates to CASSLSIGTEAFL.

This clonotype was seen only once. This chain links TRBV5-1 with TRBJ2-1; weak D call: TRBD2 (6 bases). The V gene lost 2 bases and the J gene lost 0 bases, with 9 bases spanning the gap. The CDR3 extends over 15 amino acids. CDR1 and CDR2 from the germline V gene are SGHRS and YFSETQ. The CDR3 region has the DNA TGCGCCAGCAGCTTACTAGCCGACTCCTACAATGAGCAGTTCTTC. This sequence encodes CASSLLADSYNEQFF.

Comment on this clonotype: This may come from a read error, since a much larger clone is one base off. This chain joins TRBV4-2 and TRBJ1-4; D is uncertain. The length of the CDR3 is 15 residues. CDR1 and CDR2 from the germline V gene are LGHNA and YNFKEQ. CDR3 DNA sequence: TGTGCCAGCAGCCAAGACCGGTTGAACGGTGAAAAACCGTTTTTT. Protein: CASSQDRLNGEKPFF.

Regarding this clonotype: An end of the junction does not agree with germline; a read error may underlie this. The CDR3 spells CVSSPRSGRRNTGELFF. Here the CDR3 DNA reads TGTGTCAGCAGCCCCCGAAGCGGGAGACGGAACACCGGGGAGCTGTTTTTT. The chain links TRBV7-9 to TRBJ2-2; TRBD2 matches at 8 bases. This CDR3 has 17 residues. In germline, CDR1 is SEHNR, CDR2 FQNEAQ (reference sequence).

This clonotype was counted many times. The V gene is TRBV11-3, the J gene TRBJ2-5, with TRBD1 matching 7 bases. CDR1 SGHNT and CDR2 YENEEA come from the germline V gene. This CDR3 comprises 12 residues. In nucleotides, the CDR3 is TGTGCTTGGGGACAGCCTCAAGAGACCCAGTACTTC. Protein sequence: CAWGQPQETQYF.

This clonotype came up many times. In DNA, the CDR3 is TGTGCCAGCAGCCAAGAGGGACTAGCGGGAACTGAGCAGTTCTTC. Protein product: CASSQEGLAGTEQFF. The chain joins TRBV4-2 to TRBJ2-1, with 13 nucleotides matching TRBD2. Trimming removed 0 bases from V and 9 bases from J; junction bases left unmatched: 2. Germline CDR1 LGHNA, CDR2 YNFKEQ. This CDR3 comprises 15 residues.

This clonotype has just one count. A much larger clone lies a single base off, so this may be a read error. DNA for the CDR3: TGCAACGTTCGGATAGGGGACACTGAAGCTTTCTTT. It yields the protein CNVRIGDTEAFF. J is TRBJ1-1 and V is TRBV29-1; possible D gene TRBD1, 5 bases. CDR1 and CDR2 from the germline V gene are SQVTM and ANQGSEA. CDR3 length: 12 amino acids.